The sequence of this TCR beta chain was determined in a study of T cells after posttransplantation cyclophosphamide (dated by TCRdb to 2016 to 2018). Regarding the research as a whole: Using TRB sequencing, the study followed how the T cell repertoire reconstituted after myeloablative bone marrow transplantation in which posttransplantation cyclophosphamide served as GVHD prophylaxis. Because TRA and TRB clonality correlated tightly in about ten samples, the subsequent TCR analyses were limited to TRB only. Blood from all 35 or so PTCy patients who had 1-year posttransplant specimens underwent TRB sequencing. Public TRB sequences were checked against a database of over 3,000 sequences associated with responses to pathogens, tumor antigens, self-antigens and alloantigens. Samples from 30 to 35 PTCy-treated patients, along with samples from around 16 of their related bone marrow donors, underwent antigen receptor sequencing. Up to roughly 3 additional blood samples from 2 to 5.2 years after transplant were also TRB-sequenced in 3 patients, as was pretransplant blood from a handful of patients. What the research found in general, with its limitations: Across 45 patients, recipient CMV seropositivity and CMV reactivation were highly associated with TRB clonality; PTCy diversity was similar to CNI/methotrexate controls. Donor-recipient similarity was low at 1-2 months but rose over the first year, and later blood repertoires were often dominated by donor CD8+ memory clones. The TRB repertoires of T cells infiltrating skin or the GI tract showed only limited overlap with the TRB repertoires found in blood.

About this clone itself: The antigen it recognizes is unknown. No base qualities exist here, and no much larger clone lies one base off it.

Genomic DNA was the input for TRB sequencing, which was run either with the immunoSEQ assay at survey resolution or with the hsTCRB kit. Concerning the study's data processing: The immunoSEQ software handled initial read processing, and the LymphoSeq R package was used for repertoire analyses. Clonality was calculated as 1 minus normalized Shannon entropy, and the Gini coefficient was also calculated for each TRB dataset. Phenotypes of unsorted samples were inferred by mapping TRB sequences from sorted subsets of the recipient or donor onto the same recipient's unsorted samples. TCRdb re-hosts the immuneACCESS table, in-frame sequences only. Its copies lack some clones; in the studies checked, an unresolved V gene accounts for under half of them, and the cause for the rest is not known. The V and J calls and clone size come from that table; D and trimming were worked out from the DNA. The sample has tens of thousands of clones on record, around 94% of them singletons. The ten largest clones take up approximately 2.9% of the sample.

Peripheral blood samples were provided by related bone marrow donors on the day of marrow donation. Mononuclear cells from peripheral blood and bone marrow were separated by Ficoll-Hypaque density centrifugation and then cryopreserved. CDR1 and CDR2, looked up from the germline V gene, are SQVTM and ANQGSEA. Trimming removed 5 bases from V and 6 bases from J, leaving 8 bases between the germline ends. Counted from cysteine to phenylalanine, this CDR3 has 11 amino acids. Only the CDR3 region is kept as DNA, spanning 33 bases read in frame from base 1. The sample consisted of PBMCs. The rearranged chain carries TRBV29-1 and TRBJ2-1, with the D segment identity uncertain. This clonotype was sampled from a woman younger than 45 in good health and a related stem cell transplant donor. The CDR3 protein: CSVKQPNEQFF. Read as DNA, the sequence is TGCAGCGTTAAACAGCCCAATGAGCAGTTCTTC.